This paragraph covers one TCR beta chain sequence. This specimen belongs to a study of PD-L1 blockade in urothelial cancer. Sequenced by immunoSEQ multiplex PCR; TCRdb stores in-frame clones only, minus some. Of about 130,000 clones in the sample, 84% were seen once. Time point indicated: pretreatment peripheral blood. V shed 6 bases and J shed 4 bases, with 17 bases lying between them. This CDR3 is built from 15 residues. Germline V gene data show CDR1 as MDHEN and CDR2 as SYDVKM. This receptor was taken from a man aged 45 to 65 with urothelial cancer. This specimen was PBMCs, taken around atezolizumab (anti-PD-L1) treatment. The chain is built from TRBV28 and TRBJ2-3; tentatively, D is TRBD2 (6 bases). The CDR3: CASSPLGGEADTQYF. In DNA, the CDR3 is TGTGCCAGCAGCCCGCTGGGGGGAGAGGCAGATACGCAGTATTTT. Full variable domain (remainder filled in from reference TRBV28 and TRBJ2-3): DVKVTQSSRYLVKRTGEKVFLECVQDMDHENMFWYRQDPGLGLRLIYFSYDVKMKEKGDIPEGYSVSREKKERFSLILESASTNQTSMYLCASSPLGGEADTQYFGPGTRLTVL.